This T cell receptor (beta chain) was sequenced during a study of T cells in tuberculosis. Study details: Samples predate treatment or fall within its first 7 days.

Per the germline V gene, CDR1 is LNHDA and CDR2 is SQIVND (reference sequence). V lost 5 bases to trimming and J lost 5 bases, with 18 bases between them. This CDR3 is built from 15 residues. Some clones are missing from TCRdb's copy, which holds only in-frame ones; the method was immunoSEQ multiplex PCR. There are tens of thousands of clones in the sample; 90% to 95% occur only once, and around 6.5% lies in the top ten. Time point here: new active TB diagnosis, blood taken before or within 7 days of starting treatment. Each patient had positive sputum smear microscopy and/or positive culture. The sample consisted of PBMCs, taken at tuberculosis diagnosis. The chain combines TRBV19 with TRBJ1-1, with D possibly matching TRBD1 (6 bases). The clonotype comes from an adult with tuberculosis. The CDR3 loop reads CASSLSRGYLTEAFF. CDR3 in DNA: TGTGCCAGTAGTCTCTCCAGGGGTTACCTTACTGAAGCTTTCTTT.